This T cell receptor (beta chain) was identified during a study of cytomegalovirus exposure and HLA in healthy donors. Findings and caveats of the study: Among the CMV-associated chains, three were confirmed in vitro as specific for CMV antigens. The tendency of first-cohort TCR clusters to co-occur in the 120 or so validation repertoires was identified by a subsequent analysis.

The method was immunoSEQ multiplex PCR; TCRdb's version includes in-frame clones alone and lacks a portion of them. The sample has a few hundred thousand clones; roughly 85% are singletons. As concerns this clone: Its antigen is unknown.

The donors were in the approximately 130-subject validation cohort; that cohort was separate from the approximately 700-subject first cohort. The CDR3 contains 11 residues. V lost 3 bases and J 6 bases, leaving 8 bases between the germline ends. Germline CDR1 reads DFQATT; CDR2 reads SNEGSKA (reference sequence). The sample consisted of PBMCs. The origin of this receptor is a woman between 18 and 30 years old in good health and CMV-seronegative. The chain is built from TRBV20-1 and TRBJ1-1; the D is unclear. The CDR3 DNA follows: TGCAGTGCTAGCCCGGTACCTGAAGCTTTCTTT. It codes for CSASPVPEAFF.